This TCR beta chain is drawn from a study of cytomegalovirus exposure and HLA in healthy donors. V was pared by 4 bases and J by 3 bases, with 8 bases of the junction left unmatched. Germline values: CDR1 SGHAT, CDR2 FQNNGV. The CDR3 is 17 residues long. The assay was immunoSEQ multiplex PCR, and TCRdb's table has in-frame clones only and misses some. The sample shows 200,000 to 300,000 clones, 75% to 90% of them seen only once. Sequencing used PBMCs. The origin of this receptor is a woman aged 25 to 39 in good health and CMV-seropositive. The rearrangement uses TRBV11-2 and TRBJ2-5, with TRBD2 matching over 13 bases. This CDR3 reads CASSSRLAGGYEETQYF. The CDR3 DNA is TGTGCCAGCAGCTCCCGACTAGCGGGAGGTTACGAAGAGACCCAGTACTTC.